This T cell receptor beta chain was recovered during a study of memory CD4+ T cells and cytomegalovirus serostatus. About the research overall: Healthy Belgian adult donors included about nine CMV-positive and around 25 CMV-negative people. Whole-study results and caveats: Each of approximately 61 CMV-associated TCRbeta sequences occurred in one to five individuals.

The sort gate was single viable CD3+CD4+CD8-CD45RO+ cells for memory CD4+ T cells. Positive selection with CD4 microbeads enriched total CD4+ T cells. The method was immunoSEQ multiplex PCR; TCRdb's version includes in-frame clones alone and lacks a portion of them. The sample lists approximately 42,000 clones; 79% were seen once. Turning to this clone: Its target is not known.

The clonotype originates from an adult in good health and CMV-seronegative. Sequencing was carried out using memory CD4+ T cells from blood.

The chain's CDR3 is CASSIESAGDGNTIYF. The CDR3 coding sequence is TGTGCCAGTAGTATAGAATCCGCAGGGGACGGAAACACCATATATTTT. The chain couples TRBV19 to TRBJ1-3, with a weak D call TRBD1 (6 bases). This CDR3 spans 16 amino acids. V dropped 0 bases and J dropped 4 bases, with 13 bases sitting between them. Germline V gene lookup returns CDR1 LNHDA and CDR2 SQIVND (reference sequence).